Following are 3 T cell receptor beta chains from one sample sequenced in a study of shared clonotypes between healthy human individuals. TCRdb's copy holds only in-frame clones and misses some; the assay was immunoSEQ multiplex PCR. The sample lists more than 500,000 clones, roughly 96% occurring once. Naive CD8 isolation took CD45RO-negative cells positively selected for CCR7 and excluded terminally differentiated effector memory CD45RA+ cells. Sequenced: naive CD8+ T cells sorted from blood. The receptors stem from a woman between 25 and 40 years old in good health.

The chain employs TRBV9 and TRBJ2-2; unclear D gene. V lost 4 bases and J 7 bases, leaving 11 bases between the germline ends. This CDR3 is built from 13 residues. Germline assignment: CDR1 SGDLS and CDR2 YYNGEE. Written as DNA, the CDR3 is TGTGCCAGCAGCCCCCGTTGGGACGGGGAGCTGTTTTTT. It is translated as CASSPRWDGELFF.

The J gene is TRBJ2-7, the V gene TRBV2; TRBD2 is a possible D gene (5 bases). Deletions cut 7 bases from V and 7 bases from J, with 14 bases between. In germline, CDR1 is SNHLY, CDR2 FYNNEI. The CDR3 consists of 12 residues. The CDR3 coding sequence is TGTGCCAGCATCGGAGTAGCGAGAGAGCAGTACTTC. This gives the protein CASIGVAREQYF.

This clone appeared once. J is TRBJ2-7 and V is TRBV19, with D uncertain. The CDR3 totals 13 residues. Germline CDR1 and CDR2: LNHDA and SQIVND (reference sequence). Trimming stripped 4 bases from V and 6 bases from J, with 13 bases between. In DNA form, the CDR3 reads TGTGCCAGTAGTACAACCTTGGAAGGCGAGCAGTACTTC. Translation gives CASSTTLEGEQYF.